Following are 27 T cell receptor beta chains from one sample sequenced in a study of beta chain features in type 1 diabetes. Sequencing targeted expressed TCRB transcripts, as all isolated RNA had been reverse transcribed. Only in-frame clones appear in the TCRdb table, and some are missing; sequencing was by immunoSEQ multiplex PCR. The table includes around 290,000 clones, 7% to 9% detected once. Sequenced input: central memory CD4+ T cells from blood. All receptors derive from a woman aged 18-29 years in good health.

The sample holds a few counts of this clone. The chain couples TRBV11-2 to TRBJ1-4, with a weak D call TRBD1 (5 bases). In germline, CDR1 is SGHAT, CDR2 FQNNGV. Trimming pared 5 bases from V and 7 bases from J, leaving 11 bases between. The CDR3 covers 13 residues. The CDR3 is CASSQWGREKLFF. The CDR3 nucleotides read TGTGCCAGCAGCCAATGGGGACGTGAAAAACTGTTTTTT. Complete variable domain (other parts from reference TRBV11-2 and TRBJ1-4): EAGVAQSPRYKIIEKRQSVAFWCNPISGHATLYWYQQILGQGPKLLIQFQNNGVVDDSQLPKDRFSAERLKGVDSTLKIQPAKLEDSAVYLCASSQWGREKLFFGSGTQLSVL.

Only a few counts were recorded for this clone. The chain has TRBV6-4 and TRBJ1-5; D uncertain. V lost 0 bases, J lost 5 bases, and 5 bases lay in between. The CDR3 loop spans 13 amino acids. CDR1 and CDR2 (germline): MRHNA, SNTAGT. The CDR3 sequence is CASSDSNHQPQHF. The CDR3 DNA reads TGTGCCAGCAGTGACTCGAATCATCAGCCCCAGCATTTT.

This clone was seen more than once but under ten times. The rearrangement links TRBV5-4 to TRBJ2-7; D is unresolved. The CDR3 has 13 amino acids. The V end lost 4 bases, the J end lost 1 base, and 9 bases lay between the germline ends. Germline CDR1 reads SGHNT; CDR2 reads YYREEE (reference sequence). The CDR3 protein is CASSPLGSYEQYV. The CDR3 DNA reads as TGTGCCAGCAGCCCCTTGGGGTCCTACGAGCAGTACGTC.

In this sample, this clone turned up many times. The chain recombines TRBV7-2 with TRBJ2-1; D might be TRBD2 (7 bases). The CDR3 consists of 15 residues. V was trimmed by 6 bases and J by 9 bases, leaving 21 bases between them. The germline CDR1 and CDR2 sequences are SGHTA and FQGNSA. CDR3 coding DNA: TGTGCCAGCAGGGGATACGGGGGGCCTCAAGGTGAGCAGTTCTTC. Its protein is CASRGYGGPQGEQFF.

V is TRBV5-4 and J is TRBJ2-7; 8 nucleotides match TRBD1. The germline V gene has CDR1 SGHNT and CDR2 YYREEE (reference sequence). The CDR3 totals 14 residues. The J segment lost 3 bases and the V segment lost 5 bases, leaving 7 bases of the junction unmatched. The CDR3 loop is CASRDRGGSYEQYF. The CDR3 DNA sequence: TGTGCCAGCAGAGACAGGGGTGGAAGCTACGAGCAGTACTTC.

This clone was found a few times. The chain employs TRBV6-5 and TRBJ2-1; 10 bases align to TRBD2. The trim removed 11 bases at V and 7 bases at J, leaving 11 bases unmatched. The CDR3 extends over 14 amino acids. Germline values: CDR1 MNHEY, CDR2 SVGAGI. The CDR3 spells CAASLAGVRNEQFF. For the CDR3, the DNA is TGTGCCGCTTCCCTAGCGGGAGTGCGGAATGAGCAGTTCTTC.

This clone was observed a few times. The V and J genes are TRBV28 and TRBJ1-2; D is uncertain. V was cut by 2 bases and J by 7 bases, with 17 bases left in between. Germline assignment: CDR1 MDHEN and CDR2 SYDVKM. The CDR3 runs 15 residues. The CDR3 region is CASSLPEWSLSGYTF. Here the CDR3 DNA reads TGTGCCAGCAGTTTACCCGAATGGTCTTTGAGTGGCTACACCTTC.

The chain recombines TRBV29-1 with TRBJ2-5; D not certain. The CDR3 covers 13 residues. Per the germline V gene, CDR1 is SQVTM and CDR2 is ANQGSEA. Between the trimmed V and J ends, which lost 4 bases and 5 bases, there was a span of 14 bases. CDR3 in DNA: TGCAGCGTTGTTCACGACGTCCTCGAGACCCAGTACTTC. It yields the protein CSVVHDVLETQYF.

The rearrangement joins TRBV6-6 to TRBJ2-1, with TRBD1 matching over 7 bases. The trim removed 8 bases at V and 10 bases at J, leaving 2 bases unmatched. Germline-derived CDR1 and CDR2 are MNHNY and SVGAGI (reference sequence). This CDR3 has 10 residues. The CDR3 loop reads CASGTEEQFF. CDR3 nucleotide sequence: TGTGCCAGCGGGACAGAGGAGCAGTTCTTC.

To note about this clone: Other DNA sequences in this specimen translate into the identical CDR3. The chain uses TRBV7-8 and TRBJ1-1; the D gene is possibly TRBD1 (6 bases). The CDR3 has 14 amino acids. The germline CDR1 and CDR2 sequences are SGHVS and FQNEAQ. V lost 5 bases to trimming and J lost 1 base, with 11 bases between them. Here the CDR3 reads CASSRTTGNTEAFF. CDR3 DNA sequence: TGTGCCAGCAGCCGCACGACAGGGAACACTGAAGCTTTCTTT.

Here the CDR3 reads CASSAEGGREAFF. DNA for the CDR3: TGTGCCAGCAGCGCGGAAGGGGGCAGGGAAGCTTTCTTT. This chain joins TRBV9 and TRBJ1-1; 7 bases are shared with TRBD1. Germline CDR1 reads SGDLS; CDR2 reads YYNGEE. Trimming removed 3 bases from V and 8 bases from J; junction bases left unmatched: 7. This CDR3 is 13 amino acids long.

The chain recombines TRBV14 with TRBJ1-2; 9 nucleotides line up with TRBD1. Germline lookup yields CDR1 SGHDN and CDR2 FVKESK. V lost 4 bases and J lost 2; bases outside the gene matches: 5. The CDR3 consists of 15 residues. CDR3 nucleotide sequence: TGTGCCAGCAGCCCGTGGACAGGGGAGAACTATGGCTACACCTTC. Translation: CASSPWTGENYGYTF.

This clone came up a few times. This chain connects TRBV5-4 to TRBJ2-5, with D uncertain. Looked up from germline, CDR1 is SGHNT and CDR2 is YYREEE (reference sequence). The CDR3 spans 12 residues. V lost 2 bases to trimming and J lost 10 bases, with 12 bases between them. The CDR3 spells CASSFDAMGQYF. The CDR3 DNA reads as TGTGCCAGCAGCTTTGACGCGATGGGCCAGTACTTC.

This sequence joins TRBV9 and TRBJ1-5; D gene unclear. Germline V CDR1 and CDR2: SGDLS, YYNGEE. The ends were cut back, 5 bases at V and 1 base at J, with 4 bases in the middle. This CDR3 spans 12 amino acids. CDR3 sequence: CASSNSNQPQHF. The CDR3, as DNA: TGTGCCAGCAGTAACAGCAATCAGCCCCAGCATTTT.

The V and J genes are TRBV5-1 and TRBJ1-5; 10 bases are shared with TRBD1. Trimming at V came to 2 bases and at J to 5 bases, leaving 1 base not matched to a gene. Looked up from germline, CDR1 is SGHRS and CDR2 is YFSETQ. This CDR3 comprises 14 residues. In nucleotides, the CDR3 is TGCGCCAGCAGCTTAGGACAGGGGGATCAGCCCCAGCATTTT. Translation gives CASSLGQGDQPQHF.

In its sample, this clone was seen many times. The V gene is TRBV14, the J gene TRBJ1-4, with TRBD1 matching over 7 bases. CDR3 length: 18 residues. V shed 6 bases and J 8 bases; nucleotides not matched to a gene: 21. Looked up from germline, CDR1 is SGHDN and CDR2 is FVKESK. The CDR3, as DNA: TGTGCCAGCAGTCTTCTTCAGGACAGGACTGCGGGTGGGGAAAAACTGTTTTTT. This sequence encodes CASSLLQDRTAGGEKLFF.

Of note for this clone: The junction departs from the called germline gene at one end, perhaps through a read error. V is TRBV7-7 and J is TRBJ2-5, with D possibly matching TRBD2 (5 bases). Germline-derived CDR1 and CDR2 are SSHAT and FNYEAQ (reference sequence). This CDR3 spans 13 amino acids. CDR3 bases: TGTGCTAGCAGCTTACGAGGGAAAGAGACCCAGTACTTC. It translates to CASSLRGKETQYF.

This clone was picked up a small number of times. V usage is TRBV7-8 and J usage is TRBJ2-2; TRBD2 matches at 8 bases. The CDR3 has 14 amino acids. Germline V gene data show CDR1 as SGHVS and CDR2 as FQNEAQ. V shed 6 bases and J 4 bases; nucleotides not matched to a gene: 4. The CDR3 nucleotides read TGTGCCAGCAGGCGGGGGGCGGGCACCGGGGAGCTGTTTTTT. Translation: CASRRGAGTGELFF.

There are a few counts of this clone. CDR3 nucleotide sequence: TGTGCCAGCAGCCACAGACAGGGCTATGGCTACACCTTC. It translates to CASSHRQGYGYTF. The chain couples TRBV6-5 to TRBJ1-2, with 7 bases aligning to TRBD1. The CDR3 runs 13 residues. CDR1 is MNHEY, CDR2 SVGAGI, per germline. Trimming at V came to 6 bases and at J to 4 bases, leaving 5 bases not matched to a gene.

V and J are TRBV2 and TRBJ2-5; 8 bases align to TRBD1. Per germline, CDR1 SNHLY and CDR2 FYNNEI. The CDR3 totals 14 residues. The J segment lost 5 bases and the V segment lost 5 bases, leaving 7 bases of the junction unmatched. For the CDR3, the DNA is TGTGCCAGCAGTTCCCAGGGGGCTTGGGAGACCCAGTACTTC. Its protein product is CASSSQGAWETQYF.

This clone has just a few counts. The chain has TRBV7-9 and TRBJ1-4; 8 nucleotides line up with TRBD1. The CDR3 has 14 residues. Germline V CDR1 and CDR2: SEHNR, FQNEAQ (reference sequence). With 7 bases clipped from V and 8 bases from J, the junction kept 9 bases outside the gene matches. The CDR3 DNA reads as TGTGCCAGCACTACTACAGGGGGAGGAGAAAAACTGTTTTTT. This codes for CASTTTGGGEKLFF.

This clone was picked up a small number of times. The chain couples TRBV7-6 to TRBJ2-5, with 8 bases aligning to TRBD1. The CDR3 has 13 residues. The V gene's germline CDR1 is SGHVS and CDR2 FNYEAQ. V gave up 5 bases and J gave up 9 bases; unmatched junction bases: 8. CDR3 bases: TGTGCCAGCAGCCCACGACAGGGGAATCCCCAGTACTTC. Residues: CASSPRQGNPQYF.

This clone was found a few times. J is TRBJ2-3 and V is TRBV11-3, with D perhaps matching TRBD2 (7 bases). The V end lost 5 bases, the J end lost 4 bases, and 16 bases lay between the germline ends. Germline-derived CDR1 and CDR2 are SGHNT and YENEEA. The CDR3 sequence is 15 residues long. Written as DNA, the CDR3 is TGTGCCAGCAGCCCGGGGGGCGGGAGCTCAGATACGCAGTATTTT. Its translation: CASSPGGGSSDTQYF.

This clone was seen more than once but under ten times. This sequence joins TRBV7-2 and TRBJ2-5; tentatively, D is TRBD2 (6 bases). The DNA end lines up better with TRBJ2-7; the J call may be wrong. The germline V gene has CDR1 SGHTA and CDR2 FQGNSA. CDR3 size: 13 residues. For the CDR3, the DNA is TGTGCCAGCAGCTACCAGGCGGGATTCGAGCAGTACTTC. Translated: CASSYQAGFEQYF.

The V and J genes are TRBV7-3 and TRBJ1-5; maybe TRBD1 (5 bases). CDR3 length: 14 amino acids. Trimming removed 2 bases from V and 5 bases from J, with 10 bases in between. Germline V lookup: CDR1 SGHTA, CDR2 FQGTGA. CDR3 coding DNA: TGTGCCAGCAGCTTAGTCCCGACAGATCAGCCCCAGCATTTT. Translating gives CASSLVPTDQPQHF.

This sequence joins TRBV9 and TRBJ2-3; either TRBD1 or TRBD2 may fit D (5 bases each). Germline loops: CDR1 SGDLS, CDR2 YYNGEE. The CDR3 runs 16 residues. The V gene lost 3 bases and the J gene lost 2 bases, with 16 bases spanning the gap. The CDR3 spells CASSARRERITDTQYF. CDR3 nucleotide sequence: TGTGCCAGCAGCGCCCGCAGGGAGAGGATCACAGATACGCAGTATTTT.

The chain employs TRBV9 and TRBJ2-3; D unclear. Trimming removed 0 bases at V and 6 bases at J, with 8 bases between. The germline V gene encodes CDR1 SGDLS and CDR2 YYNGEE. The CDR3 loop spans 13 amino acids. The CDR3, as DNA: TGTGCCAGCAGCGTAGCGCCGCGGGATACGCAGTATTTT. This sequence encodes CASSVAPRDTQYF. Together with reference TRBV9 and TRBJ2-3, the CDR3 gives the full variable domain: DSGVTQTPKHLITATGQRVTLRCSPRSGDLSVYWYQQSLDQGLQFLIQYYNGEERAKGNILERFSAQQFPDLHSELNLSSLELGDSALYFCASSVAPRDTQYFGPGTRLTVL.